A single TCR beta chain is shown here with its context. In the authors' workflow: Reference gene primer amplification in the assay estimated nucleated cell counts. The data were produced by immunoSEQ multiplex PCR, yet TCRdb's version contains in-frame clones alone and is incomplete. Clone size and the V and J calls come from that table; the DNA yielded D and trimming. Here the sample spans 350,000 to 450,000 clones, around 92% being singletons. The sample comes from a study of blood T cell repertoires in COVID-19. Study overall: The United States, Italy and Spain provided the acute and convalescent COVID-19 samples. In each case, the material was cDNA or gDNA derived from T cells, B-cell-depleted T cells, or PBMCs.

From germline, CDR1 is MNHEY and CDR2 SMNVEV (reference sequence). The CDR3 contains 14 residues. Trimming took off 1 base at V and 1 base at J, with 7 bases between the two ends. The rearrangement links TRBV27 to TRBJ1-1; D uncertain. What was sequenced was peripheral blood. This sequence was found in a man aged 40-49 years with acute or convalescent COVID-19. CDR3: CASSLYLSNTEAFF. The CDR3 DNA sequence: TGTGCCAGCAGTTTATACCTATCGAACACTGAAGCTTTCTTT.